The 9 T cell receptor beta chains below were found in one sample sequenced in a study of response to subunit inactivated influenza vaccine (dated by TCRdb to the late 2010s). The library was built by means of RT-PCR. Sequencing used an Illumina HiSeq 2500. TCRdb reanalyzed the raw reads on its own, using fastp at Q25 for trimming and MiXCR for clone calling, and kept in-frame beta chains. A single entry per CDR3 protein holds the most common genes and DNA from its merged rows. The sample profile shows around 850,000 distinct CDR3 sequences; around 20% of them were found once. The ten largest make up about a tenth of the sample. Sample: PBMCs from blood, taken 5 to 6 days after vaccination. The source of these receptors is a man aged 50-60 years who received an inactivated influenza vaccine. Donor details come from another sample of the same person, matched by shared clones.

This clonotype was seen only a few times. This rearrangement joins TRBV5-4 to TRBJ1-1, with 10 bases identical to TRBD1. Germline CDR1 and CDR2: SGHNT and YYREEE (reference sequence). This CDR3 region has 15 residues. V trimming: 7 bases; J trimming: 4 bases; junction bases outside the gene matches: 10. CDR3 bases: TGTGCCAGCGCCCGCCCGGGACAGGGGTTCACTGAAGCTTTCTTT. It translates to CASARPGQGFTEAFF.

The sample holds many counts of this clonotype. V and J are TRBV9 and TRBJ2-7, with TRBD1 matching 12 bases. The V gene end was trimmed by 4 bases and the J gene end by 3 bases; junction bases not matched to a gene: 5. The CDR3 runs to 15 residues. The germline gives CDR1 SGDLS, CDR2 YYNGEE. The CDR3 sequence: CASSSGTGGGYEQYF. The CDR3 DNA is TGTGCCAGCAGCTCTGGGACAGGGGGCGGCTACGAGCAGTACTTC.

In this sample, this clonotype turned up a few times. V usage is TRBV27 and J usage is TRBJ1-5; unclear D gene. CDR1 and CDR2 from the germline V gene are MNHEY and SMNVEV (reference sequence). The CDR3 is made up of 12 amino acids. Trimming removed 5 bases from V and 4 bases from J, with 6 bases in between. The CDR3 DNA sequence: TGTGCCAGCAGTCCTCAAAATCAGCCCCAGCATTTT. This codes for CASSPQNQPQHF.

The genes are TRBV12-3 or TRBV12-4 and TRBJ2-3; 7 bases line up with TRBD2. The V gene end was trimmed by 1 base and the J gene end by 10 bases; junction bases not matched to a gene: 11. The CDR3 length is 15 residues. The CDR3 loop is CASSLGGTSAGSQYF. CDR3 nucleotides: TGTGCCAGCAGTTTAGGGGGCACTAGCGCCGGATCGCAGTATTTT.

CDR3 nucleotide sequence: TGTGCCAGCAGTTTAGACGGGAGGTCCCACGAGCAGTACTTC. Residues: CASSLDGRSHEQYF. This chain uses TRBV12-3 or TRBV12-4 with TRBJ2-7; 7 nucleotides match TRBD2. This CDR3 is 14 amino acids long. J gave up 5 bases and V 1 base, and 5 bases lay outside the gene matches.

This clonotype was observed a few times. The chain combines TRBV4-2 with TRBJ2-3; 9 bases line up with TRBD2. Germline values: CDR1 LGHNA, CDR2 YNFKEQ. This CDR3 has 17 amino acids. The V segment lost 1 base and the J segment 1 base; nucleotides outside the gene matches: 6. In DNA, the CDR3 is TGTGCCAGCAGCCAAGCGGGAAGACTAGCGGGCACAGATACGCAGTATTTT. Its translation: CASSQAGRLAGTDTQYF.

CDR3 sequence (DNA): TGTGCCAGCAGCGGACAGCCTACTATGGATACGCAGTATTTT. Translating it yields CASSGQPTMDTQYF. The genes are TRBV9 and TRBJ2-3; possibly TRBD1 for D (5 bases). The CDR3 runs 14 residues. V was clipped by 3 bases and J by 6 bases, with 14 bases between them. Per germline, CDR1 SGDLS and CDR2 YYNGEE.

The chain couples TRBV5-1 to TRBJ2-1; 8 bases are a match to TRBD2. V trimming: 0 bases; J trimming: 8 bases; junction bases outside the gene matches: 13. CDR3 length: 17 amino acids. Germline CDR1 is SGHRS and CDR2 is YFSETQ. In DNA form, the CDR3 reads TGCGCCAGCAGCTTGGGGCGGGGACTAGTGGATGTCGATGAGCAGTTCTTC. The encoded protein is CASSLGRGLVDVDEQFF.

The chain uses TRBV6-2 or TRBV6-3 and TRBJ1-4; maybe TRBD1 (5 bases). V was trimmed by 8 bases and J by 7 bases, leaving 17 bases between them. Germline V CDR1 and CDR2: MNHEY, SVGEGT. The CDR3 extends over 14 amino acids. The CDR3 reads CASRRWQGIEKLFF. The CDR3 nucleotides read TGTGCCAGCCGACGTTGGCAGGGAATTGAAAAACTGTTTTTT.